The T cell receptor (beta chain) under discussion was sequenced for a study of patients and donors after allogeneic stem cell transplantation. Germline CDR1 LGHNA, CDR2 YSLEER. The CDR3 extends over 16 amino acids. Trimming cost V 0 bases and J 5 bases, with 16 bases left between them. Each CDR3 protein gets one entry after TCRdb re-called the RT-PCR reads with MiXCR. The sample has 80,000 to 90,000 distinct CDR3 sequences; 48% are singletons. The chain couples TRBV4-3 to TRBJ1-2; no definite D call. What was sequenced was blood, either unsorted or a sorted T cell fraction (not recorded which). This TCR was recovered from a human donor who was either an allogeneic HSCT recipient or a stem cell or donor lymphocyte infusion donor (not recorded which). It is not recorded whose cells these are; they may come from a transplant donor. The CDR3 DNA follows: TGCGCCAGCAGCCAAGATCTACTTTTGCAGGTTTATGGCTACACCTTC. Residues: CASSQDLLLQVYGYTF.